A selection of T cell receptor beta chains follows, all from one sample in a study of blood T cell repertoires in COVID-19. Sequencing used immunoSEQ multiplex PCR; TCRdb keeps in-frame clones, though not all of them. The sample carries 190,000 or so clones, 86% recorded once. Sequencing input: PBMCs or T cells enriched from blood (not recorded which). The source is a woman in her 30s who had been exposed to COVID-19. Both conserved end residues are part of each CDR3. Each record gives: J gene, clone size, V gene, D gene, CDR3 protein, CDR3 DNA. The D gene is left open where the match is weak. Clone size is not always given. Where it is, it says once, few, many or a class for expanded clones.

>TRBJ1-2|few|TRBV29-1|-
CSVEVEIPYGYTF
TGCAGCGTTGAAGTAGAGATTCCGTATGGCTACACCTTC
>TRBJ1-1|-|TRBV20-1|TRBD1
CSAGQGSTFF
TGCAGTGCGGGACAGGGTTCGACTTTCTTT
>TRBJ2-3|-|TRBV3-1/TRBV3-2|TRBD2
CASSPRLAGGDTQYF
TGTGCCAGCAGCCCTAGACTAGCGGGGGGGGATACGCAGTATTTT
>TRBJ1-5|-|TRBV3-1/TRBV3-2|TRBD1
CASSYDRGLSPQHF
TGTGCCAGCAGCTACGACAGGGGACTATCTCCCCAGCATTTT
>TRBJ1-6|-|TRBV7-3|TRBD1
CASSPRTGEPLHF
TGTGCCAGCAGCCCACGGACAGGGGAACCCCTCCACTTT
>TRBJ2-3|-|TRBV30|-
CAWRHPGEDTQYF
TGTGCCTGGAGGCACCCAGGGGAAGATACGCAGTATTTT
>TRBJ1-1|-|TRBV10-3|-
CAISDRGGPNTEAFF
TGTGCCATCAGTGACCGGGGGGGACCGAACACTGAAGCTTTCTTT
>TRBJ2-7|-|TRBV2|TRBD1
CASRRQGLSYEQYF
TGTGCCAGCAGGAGACAGGGCCTGTCCTACGAGCAGTACTTC
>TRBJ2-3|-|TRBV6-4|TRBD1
CASSTSEGASTQYF
TGTGCCAGCAGTACCTCCGAGGGGGCCAGTACGCAGTATTTT
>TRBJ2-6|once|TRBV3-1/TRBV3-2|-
CASSQWGAGANVLTF
TGTGCCAGCAGCCAATGGGGGGCTGGGGCCAACGTCCTGACTTTC
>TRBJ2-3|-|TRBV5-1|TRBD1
CASRPRDRGDTQYF
TGCGCCAGCAGACCGAGGGACAGGGGGGATACGCAGTATTTT
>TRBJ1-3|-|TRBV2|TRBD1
CASRGQGSSGNTIYF
TGTGCCAGCAGGGGACAGGGGAGCTCTGGAAACACCATATATTTT
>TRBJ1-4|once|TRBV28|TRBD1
CASSSASDRGGEKLFF
TGTGCCAGCAGTTCTGCCTCGGACAGGGGAGGGGAAAAACTGTTTTTT
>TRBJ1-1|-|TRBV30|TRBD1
CAWSPDRDTEAFF
TGTGCCTGGAGTCCGGACAGGGACACTGAAGCTTTCTTT
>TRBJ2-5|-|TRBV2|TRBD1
CASRRSTGGKETQYF
TGTGCCAGCAGGCGGTCGACAGGGGGGAAAGAGACCCAGTACTTC
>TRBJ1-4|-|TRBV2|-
CASLGLGVLANEKLFF
TGTGCCAGCCTGGGTTTAGGGGTTCTAGCTAATGAAAAACTGTTTTTT
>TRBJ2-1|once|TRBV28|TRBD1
CASSSSGQAYNEQFF
TGTGCCAGCAGTTCATCGGGACAGGCCTACAATGAGCAGTTCTTC
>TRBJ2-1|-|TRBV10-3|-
CAISASYNEQFF
TGTGCCATCAGCGCCAGCTACAATGAGCAGTTCTTC
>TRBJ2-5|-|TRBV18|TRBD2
CASSPLNGGTETQYF
TGTGCCAGCTCACCTCTTAACGGGGGGACGGAGACCCAGTACTTC
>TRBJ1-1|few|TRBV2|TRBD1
CASRNGPGTGYLDTEAFF
TGTGCCAGCAGGAACGGACCCGGGACAGGTTATCTCGACACTGAAGCTTTCTTT
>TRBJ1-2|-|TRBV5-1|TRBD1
CASRMPGGWGSGYTF
TGCGCCAGCAGGATGCCAGGGGGCTGGGGCAGTGGCTACACCTTC
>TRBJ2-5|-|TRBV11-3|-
CASSLTFGIGSGEETQYF
TGTGCCAGCAGTTTAACATTCGGGATAGGGTCCGGGGAAGAGACCCAGTACTTC
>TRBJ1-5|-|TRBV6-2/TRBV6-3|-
CASSYPSGANQPQHF
TGTGCCAGCAGTTACCCGTCAGGGGCCAATCAGCCCCAGCATTTT
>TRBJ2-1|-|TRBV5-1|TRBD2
CASRTGTSTNEQFF
TGCGCCAGCAGGACCGGGACTAGCACGAATGAGCAGTTCTTC
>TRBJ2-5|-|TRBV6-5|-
CASSYAGTQETQYF
TGTGCCAGCAGTTACGCGGGGACCCAAGAGACCCAGTACTTC
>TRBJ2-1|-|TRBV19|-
CASRSLGESSYNEQFF
TGTGCCAGTAGATCTCTGGGAGAGAGCTCCTACAATGAGCAGTTCTTC
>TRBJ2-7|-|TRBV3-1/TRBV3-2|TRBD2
CASSPTSGGPYEQYF
TGTGCCAGCAGCCCAACTAGCGGGGGGCCCTACGAGCAGTACTTC
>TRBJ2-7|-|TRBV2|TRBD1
CARTFGTGSREQYF
TGTGCCAGGACTTTCGGGACAGGGAGTCGCGAGCAGTACTTC
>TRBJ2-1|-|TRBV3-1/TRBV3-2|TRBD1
CASSPGQGGFREQFF
TGTGCCAGCAGCCCCGGACAGGGAGGTTTTCGTGAGCAGTTCTTC
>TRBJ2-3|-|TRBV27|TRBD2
CASSSRLAGGSDTQYF
TGTGCCAGCAGTTCCAGACTAGCGGGGGGCAGTGATACGCAGTATTTT
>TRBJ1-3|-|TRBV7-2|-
CASSLVGGESGNTIYF
TGTGCCAGCAGCTTAGTAGGGGGAGAGTCCGGAAACACCATATATTTT
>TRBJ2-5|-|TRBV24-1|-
CATSDFGTGSQETQYF
TGTGCCACCAGTGATTTTGGCACAGGGAGCCAAGAGACCCAGTACTTC
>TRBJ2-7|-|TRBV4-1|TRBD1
CASSQDRTGLLYEQYF
TGCGCCAGCAGCCAAGACCGGACAGGGTTACTCTACGAGCAGTACTTC
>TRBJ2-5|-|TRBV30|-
CAWRETGRGETQYF
TGTGCCTGGAGGGAGACAGGCCGAGGGGAGACCCAGTACTTC
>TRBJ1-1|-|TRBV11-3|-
CASSIPGERRFEAFF
TGTGCCAGCAGCATTCCGGGGGAAAGGCGCTTCGAAGCTTTCTTT
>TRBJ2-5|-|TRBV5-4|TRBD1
CASRAGTEETQYF
TGTGCCAGCAGAGCCGGGACAGAAGAGACCCAGTACTTC
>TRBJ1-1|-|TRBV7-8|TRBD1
CASSLQGGTEAFF
TGTGCCAGCAGCCTACAGGGGGGCACTGAAGCTTTCTTT
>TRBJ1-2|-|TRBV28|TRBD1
CASRQGAGYTF
TGTGCCAGCAGGCAGGGGGCTGGCTACACCTTC